This T cell receptor beta chain is drawn from a study of T cells in Graves' hyperthyroidism and ophthalmopathy (dated by TCRdb to between 2018 and 2021). In the study overall: Peripheral blood was collected at initial diagnosis, before any treatment. The roughly 94 discovery patients were randomly split 7:3 into training and test sets. After sampling, hyperthyroidism patients received methimazole starting at 30 mg daily, and ophthalmopathy patients received high-dose intravenous methylprednisolone. Thyroid tissue and blood T-cell repertoires from over 5 Graves' hyperthyroidism patients were also compared in the study. An independent validation cohort of around 19 hyperthyroidism patients and 17 patients who later progressed to ophthalmopathy tested prospective prediction of ophthalmopathy. TCR V-J signatures able to tell the groups apart were searched for in a discovery cohort of 95 to 100 patients, of whom around 42 had Graves' ophthalmopathy and about 60 had stable Graves' hyperthyroidism. TCR Vbeta CDR3 sequencing of approximately 140 peripheral blood samples (roughly 41 ophthalmopathy, about 74 hyperthyroidism and roughly 17 progressor patients) is reported in the paper. Broader findings and caveats from the paper: Most expanded thyroid clonotypes (frequency above 0.001) were also detected in blood, suggesting blood repertoires may reflect thyroid immune responses. Ophthalmopathy was separated from stable hyperthyroidism by a 13 V-J signature model, with 87.88% sensitivity and roughly 81% specificity obtained in cross-validation and 80%/75% obtained in testing. Sample size was not statistically predetermined, and investigators were not blinded to group allocation. In validation, progression to ophthalmopathy was predicted by the model with nearly 71% sensitivity and around 75% specificity, a median of 6.5 months before onset.

Moderately to severely active disease, a Clinical Activity Score of at least 3, a NOSPECS grade of at least 4, and a duration under 3 months were present in ophthalmopathy patients. Exclusion was applied to patients with uncontrolled infections, other autoimmune diseases, pregnancy or lactation. Diagnoses relied on clinical symptoms, serum thyroxine and TRAb, thyroid ultrasound and orbital computed tomography. Ficoll-Paque density gradient centrifugation was used to isolate PBMCs from 10 ml of fresh peripheral blood. Total RNA was extracted with Trizol reagent, and quality was checked on an Agilent 2100 Bioanalyzer. There are a few counts of this clonotype. Its antigen remains undetermined. Base quality data are lacking; no much larger clone is found one base away. V was cut back by 6 bases and J by 4 bases, leaving a gap of 18 bases between them. Reading from cysteine to phenylalanine, the CDR3 counts 14 amino acids. The only DNA kept is the CDR3, 42 bases in frame from the first base. CDR1 and CDR2 were assigned from the germline V gene (reference sequence) as DFQATT and SNEGSKA.

Amplification of TCR beta CDR3 regions was carried out from RNA transcripts. For the first round of RT-PCR on the TCR CDR3, the HTBI primer set was used together with the Qiagen OneStep RT-PCR kit. A second multiplex PCR round built the libraries, followed by size selection and purification. Paired-end sequencing of the libraries was performed with 100 bp reads on an Illumina HiSeq2000. The paper's processing steps were these. Raw data were processed with SOAPnuke, discarding reads with adapters, uncalled bases, mean Phred below 15, or no exact constant-primer or identifier match. High-quality paired reads were merged using COPE v1.2.5, and each unique nucleotide sequence was defined as a clonotype. MiTCR v1.1 was used to align the clonotypes against IMGT TRBV, TRBD and TRBJ reference segments. The analysis included only V-J combinations with a frequency above 0.0001, which together covered roughly 99% of the repertoires. The TCS score was defined as F50 (clonal expansion) divided by E x V (chaos), with BLOSUM62-based TCRdist calculated between CDR3 peptides within each V-J. Welch's t-statistics and random forest reduced several hundred V-J features to about 12, which were used in a naive Bayes classifier (R e1071). Using fastp trimming at Q25 and MiXCR clonotype assembly, TCRdb reanalyzed the public sequencing data and kept in-frame beta chains. A single entry per CDR3 protein holds the most common genes and DNA from its merged rows. The V and J calls follow TCRdb's processing rather than the paper's. This sample holds 360,000 or so distinct CDR3 sequences; 15% to 20% were observed only once. Roughly 16% of the sample lies in the top ten.

The source of this sequence is a middle-aged woman with Graves' ophthalmopathy. What was sequenced was blood. The V and J segments used are TRBV20-1 and TRBJ1-2; 5 matching bases give a weak D call of TRBD1. At the DNA level, the sequence is TGCAGTGCCAGGGAGACTCGCGTCCTCTATGGCTACACCTTC. Translated, this is CSARETRVLYGYTF.